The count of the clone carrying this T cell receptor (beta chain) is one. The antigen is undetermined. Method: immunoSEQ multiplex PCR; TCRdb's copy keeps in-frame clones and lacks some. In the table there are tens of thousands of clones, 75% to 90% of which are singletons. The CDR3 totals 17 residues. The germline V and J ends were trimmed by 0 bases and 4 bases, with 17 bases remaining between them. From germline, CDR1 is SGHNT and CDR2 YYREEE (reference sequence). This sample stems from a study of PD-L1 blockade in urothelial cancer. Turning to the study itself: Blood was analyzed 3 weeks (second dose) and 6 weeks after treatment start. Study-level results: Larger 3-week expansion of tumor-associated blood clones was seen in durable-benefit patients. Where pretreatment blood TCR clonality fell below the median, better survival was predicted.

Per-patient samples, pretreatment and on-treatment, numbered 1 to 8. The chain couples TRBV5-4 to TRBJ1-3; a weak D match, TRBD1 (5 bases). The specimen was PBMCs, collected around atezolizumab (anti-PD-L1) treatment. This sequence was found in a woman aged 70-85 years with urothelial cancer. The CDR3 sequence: CASSLDPLRGTGNTIYF. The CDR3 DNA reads TGTGCCAGCAGCTTGGATCCTCTGCGGGGCACGGGAAACACCATATATTTT.